The rows below give T cell receptor beta chains drawn from one sample of a study of blood T cell repertoires in COVID-19. The data were produced by immunoSEQ multiplex PCR, yet TCRdb's version contains in-frame clones alone and is incomplete. In the table there are about 300,000 clones, about 88% of which are singletons. Sequences were obtained from peripheral blood. The receptors shown here come from a man in his 70s with acute or convalescent COVID-19. CDR3s include the opening cysteine and the closing phenylalanine or tryptophan. The D gene is left open where the match is weak. The size entry is marked missing in some rows and otherwise reads once, few, many or a size class.

>TRBV15|TRBD1|-|TRBJ1-1
TGTGCCACCAGCAGAGAAAGACAGGGAGAAGGAACTGAAGCTTTCTTT
CATSRERQGEGTEAFF
>TRBV3-1/TRBV3-2|-|-|TRBJ2-3
TGTGCCAGCAGCCAGTTCTTAGCAGATACGCAGTATTTT
CASSQFLADTQYF
>TRBV5-1|-|-|TRBJ2-7
TGCGCCAGCAGCTTGATTCGAACAGGGGAGGACGAGCAGTACTTC
CASSLIRTGEDEQYF
>TRBV19|-|-|TRBJ2-1
TGTGCCAGTAGTATAACCGGCTTTGGGGTAGCGTCCTACAATGAGCAGTTCTTC
CASSITGFGVASYNEQFF
>TRBV6-2/TRBV6-3|-|-|TRBJ2-3
TGTGCCAGCAGTTACGCAGCAGATACGCAGTATTTT
CASSYAADTQYF
>TRBV7-3|-|-|TRBJ2-2
TGTGCCAGCAGCTTACGCGGGGGCTACACCGGGGAGCTGTTTTTT
CASSLRGGYTGELFF
>TRBV28|-|-|TRBJ1-4
TGTGCCAGCAGTTTAGCAGGGGTTGAAGAAAAACTGTTTTTT
CASSLAGVEEKLFF
>TRBV14|-|-|TRBJ1-2
TGTGCCAGCAGCCAATACAGGTTCTATGGCTACACCTTC
CASSQYRFYGYTF
>TRBV4-2|TRBD2|-|TRBJ2-5
TGTGCCAGCAGCCAAGGGCTAGCGGGAGGTCCGTCGTACTTC
CASSQGLAGGPSYF
>TRBV5-1|-|-|TRBJ2-5
TGCGCCAGCAGCTTGTCCCAGGGTGTGGGGGAGACCCAGTACTTC
CASSLSQGVGETQYF
>TRBV6-5|TRBD2|-|TRBJ2-1
TGTGCCAGCAGTTACCAACTAGCGGGAGGATACAATGAGCAGTTCTTC
CASSYQLAGGYNEQFF
>TRBV6-5|-|-|TRBJ2-1
TGTGCCAGCAGTTACGGTGGTAATACCAGGAATGAGCAGTTCTTC
CASSYGGNTRNEQFF
>TRBV2|-|few|TRBJ1-1
TGTGCCACCCAGGGGAATTGGGCTGAAGCTTTCTTT
CATQGNWAEAFF
>TRBV3-1/TRBV3-2|-|-|TRBJ1-1
TGTGCCAGCAGCCAAGAAATTTCATTACCGCTGAGAGCTTTCTTT
CASSQEISLPLRAFF
>TRBV15|-|-|TRBJ2-2
TGTGCCACCAGCAGAGAGACAGGGAACACCGGGGAGCTGTTTTTT
CATSRETGNTGELFF
>TRBV11-2|TRBD1|-|TRBJ2-1
TGTGCCAGCAGCCCTCCGGGACAGGGGGTGGATGAGCAGTTCTTC
CASSPPGQGVDEQFF
>TRBV10-2|-|-|TRBJ1-2
TGCGCCAGCAGTGATTCGGGGGGTGTATGGCTTGGCTACACCTTC
CASSDSGGVWLGYTF
>TRBV21-1|-|-|TRBJ1-1
TGTGCCAGCAGCAATCTCAAATCGGGGTTCCGGGACACTGAAGCTTTCTTT
CASSNLKSGFRDTEAFF
>TRBV19|-|-|TRBJ1-1
TGTGCCAGTAGTAGCTGGGGGGACGGCACTGAAGCTTTCTTT
CASSSWGDGTEAFF
>TRBV7-2|TRBD1|-|TRBJ2-3
TGTGCCAGCAGCCAGCGACAGGGGGCGGCAGATACGCAGTATTTT
CASSQRQGAADTQYF
>TRBV3-1/TRBV3-2|-|once|TRBJ1-1
TGTGCCAGCAGCCACACGCGATCGGGGTGGGGGAACACTGAAGCTTTCTTT
CASSHTRSGWGNTEAFF
>TRBV4-1|TRBD2|-|TRBJ2-7
TGCGCCAGCAGCCAAGATCATCGCGGGACTAGCGGGGAACCTTACGAGCAGTACTTC
CASSQDHRGTSGEPYEQYF
>TRBV5-1|TRBD1|-|TRBJ2-7
TGCGCCAGCAGCTTCGGAACAGGGGGCTCCTACGAGCAGTACTTC
CASSFGTGGSYEQYF
>TRBV4-3|-|-|TRBJ2-7
TGCGCCAGCAGCCCCTGGAAGGGGTCCTACGAGCAGTACTTC
CASSPWKGSYEQYF
>TRBV4-1|-|-|TRBJ1-6
TGCGCCAGCAGCCTTCCTGGGGCAGACAATTCACCCCTCCACTTT
CASSLPGADNSPLHF
>TRBV18|-|-|TRBJ2-7
TGTGCCAGCTCAGATAGCGCACGCGGTGGTGCCGAGCAGTACTTC
CASSDSARGGAEQYF